Each of the 21 T cell receptor beta chains below was sequenced from the same sample in a study of PD-L1 blockade in urothelial cancer. Here immunoSEQ multiplex PCR was the method, and the copy in TCRdb shows in-frame clones only, minus some. This table holds some 71,000 clones, around four fifths found once. Time point given: pretreatment peripheral blood. The sequenced sample was PBMCs, obtained around atezolizumab (anti-PD-L1) treatment. All receptors come from a man aged 40-55 years with urothelial cancer.

The rearrangement links TRBV5-1 to TRBJ2-1; possible D gene TRBD1, 6 bases. V shed 1 base and J shed 6 bases, with 17 bases lying between them. Looked up from germline, CDR1 is SGHRS and CDR2 is YFSETQ. This CDR3 region has 16 residues. The CDR3 sequence is CASSLPDRLIRNEQFF. The CDR3 DNA follows: TGCGCCAGCAGCTTGCCTGACAGGTTAATTCGCAATGAGCAGTTCTTC.

The chain carries TRBV28 and TRBJ2-7; D remains ambiguous. Trimming stripped 6 bases from V and 3 bases from J, with 12 bases between. This CDR3 spans 13 amino acids. Looked up from germline, CDR1 is MDHEN and CDR2 is SYDVKM. CDR3 in amino acids: CASSSIVHYEQYF. The CDR3 nucleotides are TGTGCCAGCAGCTCCATAGTTCACTACGAGCAGTACTTC.

The genes are TRBV7-3 and TRBJ2-1; no clear D gene. The germline CDR1 and CDR2 sequences are SGHTA and FQGTGA. The CDR3 spans 15 residues. The germline V and J ends were trimmed by 0 bases and 0 bases, with 6 bases remaining between them. In nucleotides, the CDR3 is TGTGCCAGCAGCTTAACAGCAAGCTCCTACAATGAGCAGTTCTTC. This sequence encodes CASSLTASSYNEQFF.

The chain has TRBV28 and TRBJ2-4, with TRBD2 as a possible D gene (7 bases). Germline V gene sequence: CDR1 MDHEN, CDR2 SYDVKM. This CDR3 has 15 amino acids. Between the trimmed V and J ends, which lost 3 bases and 0 bases, there was a span of 9 bases. In DNA form, the CDR3 reads TGTGCCAGCAGTTTGGGGGGGCGAGCCAAAAACATTCAGTACTTC. The encoded protein is CASSLGGRAKNIQYF.

This clone was counted only a few times. V usage is TRBV29-1 and J usage is TRBJ1-5, with D unclear. The CDR3 extends over 13 amino acids. Germline V gene lookup returns CDR1 SQVTM and CDR2 ANQGSEA. Between the trimmed V and J ends, which lost 4 bases and 4 bases, there was a span of 11 bases. The CDR3 DNA reads TGCAGCGTTGGGGAGGGAAGTAATCAGCCCCAGCATTTT. This translates into CSVGEGSNQPQHF.

The V gene is TRBV15, the J gene TRBJ2-7; 7 nucleotides agree with TRBD2. The J segment lost 6 bases and the V segment lost 3 bases, leaving 5 bases of the junction unmatched. Germline assignment: CDR1 LNHNV and CDR2 YYDKDF (reference sequence). This CDR3 is built from 13 residues. The CDR3 spells CATSRGGEREQYF. In DNA form, the CDR3 reads TGTGCCACCAGCAGGGGAGGGGAGCGCGAGCAGTACTTC.

The gene calls are TRBV10-3 and TRBJ1-4; a possible D gene is TRBD1 (6 bases). The V gene lost 8 bases and the J gene lost 3 bases, with 10 bases spanning the gap. Germline-derived CDR1 and CDR2 are ENHRY and SYGVKD. The CDR3 sequence is 13 residues long. CDR3 sequence reads: CAIRTEANEKLFF. CDR3 sequence (DNA): TGTGCCATCCGGACAGAGGCTAATGAAAAACTGTTTTTT.

V usage is TRBV12-1 and J usage is TRBJ2-1; TRBD1 was called by the table and not checked on the DNA. TRBV12-1 is flagged as a pseudogene. The CDR3 is 15 residues long. CDR3 nucleotide sequence: TGTGCCAGCAGCTCCTGCCCCAGCTCCTACAATGAGCAGTTCTTC. It specifies CASSSCPSSYNEQFF.

The chain couples TRBV28 to TRBJ2-3; 10 nucleotides match TRBD2. CDR1 is MDHEN and CDR2 is SYDVKM in the germline V gene. With V trimmed by 5 bases and J by 5 bases, 10 bases remained unmatched. The CDR3 is 16 amino acids. DNA for the CDR3: TGTGCCAGCAGTCCTCAAGCGGGAGGGCCCGGAGATACGCAGTATTTT. Its protein is CASSPQAGGPGDTQYF.

The chain uses TRBV7-2 and TRBJ2-1; D is possibly TRBD1 (6 bases). CDR1 SGHTA and CDR2 FQGNSA come from the germline V gene. V was clipped by 1 base and J by 4 bases, with 11 bases between them. The CDR3 loop spans 15 amino acids. This CDR3 is CASSLGGGLYNEQFF. CDR3 in DNA: TGTGCCAGCAGCTTAGGAGGGGGTTTATACAATGAGCAGTTCTTC.

This chain uses TRBV28 with TRBJ1-2, with unresolved D. CDR3 size: 14 residues. Looked up from germline, CDR1 is MDHEN and CDR2 is SYDVKM. V shed 10 bases and J shed 4 bases, with 19 bases lying between them. Here the CDR3 DNA reads TGTGCCACGGATACTAGAAAACAGCTCTATGGCTACACCTTC. It specifies CATDTRKQLYGYTF.

The chain joins TRBV25-1 to TRBJ1-2; 8 nucleotides match TRBD1. With V trimmed by 1 base and J by 4 bases, 11 bases remained unmatched. The CDR3 is made up of 17 amino acids. Germline loops: CDR1 MGHDK, CDR2 SYGVNS. The CDR3 nucleotides are TGTGCCAGCAGTGAATCGTTAGCTGACAGGGGATCCTATGGCTACACCTTC. It specifies CASSESLADRGSYGYTF.

The chain has TRBV21-1 and TRBJ2-2; the table's D call of TRBD1 was not tested on the DNA. TRBV21-1 is an annotated pseudogene. The CDR3 totals 11 residues. The CDR3 DNA reads as TGTGCCAGCAGCACAACCGGGGAGCTGTTTTTT. This sequence encodes CASSTTGELFF.

The rearrangement uses TRBV19 and TRBJ2-3; D perhaps matches TRBD1 (6 bases). Germline assignment: CDR1 LNHDA and CDR2 SQIVND (reference sequence). The V gene lost 4 bases and the J gene lost 5 bases, with 19 bases spanning the gap. This CDR3 contains 16 residues. The CDR3 DNA follows: TGTGCCAGTAGTACCTACGGACAGTTGAAAGAAGATACGCAGTATTTT. Translation gives CASSTYGQLKEDTQYF.

The chain recombines TRBV2 with TRBJ1-2; the D is unclear. V lost 1 base and J lost 3, with 9 bases in between. This CDR3 is built from 14 residues. CDR1 is SNHLY and CDR2 is FYNNEI in the germline V gene. CDR3 coding DNA: TGTGCCAGCAGTGAAGTGTTGAGGGACTATGGCTACACCTTC. This gives the protein CASSEVLRDYGYTF.

The gene calls are TRBV6-5 and TRBJ2-1; a weak D match, TRBD1 (6 bases). The CDR3 covers 14 residues. The V end was cut by 8 bases, the J end by 9 bases, with 20 bases between. Germline CDR1 reads MNHEY; CDR2 reads SVGAGI. CDR3 protein: CASGRQDGLGEQFF. Written as DNA, the CDR3 is TGTGCCAGCGGGAGACAGGATGGATTGGGTGAGCAGTTCTTC.

This chain joins TRBV28 and TRBJ2-5; TRBD2 agrees at 12 bases. Germline trimming cut 1 base from V and 7 bases from J; bases unmatched to any gene: 7. CDR3 size: 16 residues. In germline, CDR1 is MDHEN, CDR2 SYDVKM. The CDR3 nucleotides read TGTGCCAGCAGTTTATATTCTAGCGGGAGGGGGGGGACCCAGTACTTC. It yields the protein CASSLYSSGRGGTQYF.

The rearrangement links TRBV28 to TRBJ2-7; 10 bases are shared with TRBD1. CDR1 and CDR2 from the germline V gene are MDHEN and SYDVKM. The CDR3 totals 15 residues. With V trimmed by 6 bases and J by 3 bases, 8 bases remained unmatched. CDR3 DNA sequence: TGTGCCAGCAGCCCTGGGGACAGGGGCTACTACGAGCAGTACTTC. Translated: CASSPGDRGYYEQYF.

This clone was picked up one time. The chain has TRBV30 and TRBJ1-5; tentatively, D is TRBD1 (5 bases). The CDR3 is 16 residues long. The V gene's germline CDR1 is GTSNPN and CDR2 SVGIG (reference sequence). Trimming stripped 0 bases from V and 2 bases from J, with 14 bases between. The CDR3 protein is CAWSVGLGPRNQPQHF. The DNA of the CDR3 is TGTGCCTGGAGTGTGGGGCTGGGGCCACGCAATCAGCCCCAGCATTTT. Together with reference TRBV30 and TRBJ1-5, the CDR3 gives the full variable domain: SQTIHQWPATLVQPVGSPLSLECTVEGTSNPNLYWYRQAAGRGLQLLFYSVGIGQISSEVPQNLSASRPQDRQFILSSKKLLLSDSGFYLCAWSVGLGPRNQPQHFGDGTRLSIL.

The chain employs TRBV27 and TRBJ2-7; the D gene is possibly TRBD1 (5 bases). There are 11 residues in the CDR3. Germline V gene data show CDR1 as MNHEY and CDR2 as SMNVEV (reference sequence). Trimming cost V 9 bases and J 5 bases, with 11 bases left between them. CDR3 DNA: TGTGCCAGTACTCCAGGGCACGAGCAGTACTTC. It specifies CASTPGHEQYF.

CDR3: CASSLVGGVNGYTF. CDR3 nucleotide sequence: TGTGCCAGCAGTTTGGTAGGGGGTGTGAATGGCTACACCTTC. V usage is TRBV27 and J usage is TRBJ1-2; possibly TRBD1 for D (6 bases). The CDR3 contains 14 residues. Trimming shortened V by 3 bases and J by 6 bases, and 14 bases separated the two germline ends. Per germline, CDR1 MNHEY and CDR2 SMNVEV (reference sequence).